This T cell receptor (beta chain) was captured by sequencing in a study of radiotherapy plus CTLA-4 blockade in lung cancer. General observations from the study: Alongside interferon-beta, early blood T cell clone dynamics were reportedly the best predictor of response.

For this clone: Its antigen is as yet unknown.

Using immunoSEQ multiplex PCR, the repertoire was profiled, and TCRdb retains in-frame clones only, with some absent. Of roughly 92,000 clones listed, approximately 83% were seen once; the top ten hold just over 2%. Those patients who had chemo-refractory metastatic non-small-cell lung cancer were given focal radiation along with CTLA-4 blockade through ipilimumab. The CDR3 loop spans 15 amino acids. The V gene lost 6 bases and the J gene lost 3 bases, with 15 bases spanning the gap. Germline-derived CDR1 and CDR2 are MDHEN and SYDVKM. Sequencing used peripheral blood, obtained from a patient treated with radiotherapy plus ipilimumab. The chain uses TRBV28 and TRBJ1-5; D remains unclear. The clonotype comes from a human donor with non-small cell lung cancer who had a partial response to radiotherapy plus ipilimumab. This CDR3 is CASSPAGQNNQPQHF. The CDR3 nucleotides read TGTGCCAGCAGCCCCGCTGGGCAGAACAATCAGCCCCAGCATTTT.